The 16 T cell receptor beta chains in this list originate from one sample, sequenced in a study of blood T cell repertoires in COVID-19. Produced via immunoSEQ multiplex PCR; TCRdb's table is partial and in-frame only. The sample contains some 15,000 clones, around 73% of which appear only once. Material for sequencing was peripheral blood. These receptors originate from a human donor in a cohort sampled during active COVID-19.

The CDR3 DNA reads TGTGCCAGCAGTGAATGGCGGCAGGGCCTTTTCACCGGGGAGCTGTTTTTT. Encoded protein: CASSEWRQGLFTGELFF. V and J are TRBV6-1 and TRBJ2-2; TRBD1 is a possible D gene (5 bases). CDR3 length equals 17 residues. Between the trimmed V and J ends, which lost 2 bases and 4 bases, there was a span of 17 bases. Germline V lookup: CDR1 MNHNS, CDR2 SASEGT.

This clone was seen only a few times. The chain recombines TRBV6-6 with TRBJ2-7; 11 bases fit TRBD2. V lost 0 bases to trimming and J lost 6 bases; unmatched junction nucleotides: 4. The CDR3 contains 15 residues. CDR1 is MNHNY and CDR2 is SVGAGI in the germline V gene (reference sequence). The CDR3 protein is CASSYSGTSGSEQYF. The CDR3 coding sequence is TGTGCCAGCAGTTACTCTGGGACTAGCGGTTCCGAGCAGTACTTC.

The gene calls are TRBV5-1 and TRBJ1-4; TRBD1 matches at 12 bases. From germline, CDR1 is SGHRS and CDR2 YFSETQ. V trimming: 2 bases; J trimming: 8 bases; junction bases outside the gene matches: 10. This CDR3 is built from 17 residues. The CDR3 sequence: CASSFSGTGGNKEKLFF. In DNA form, the CDR3 reads TGCGCCAGCAGCTTCTCCGGGACAGGGGGCAACAAGGAAAAACTGTTTTTT.

V is TRBV19 and J is TRBJ1-5; perhaps TRBD1 as D (5 bases). This CDR3 is 17 amino acids long. V lost 3 bases and J lost 1, with 16 bases in between. Germline loops: CDR1 LNHDA, CDR2 SQIVND (reference sequence). CDR3 coding DNA: TGTGCCAGTAGTATTTCAGGGAATAGTTTGAGCAATCAGCCCCAGCATTTT. This encodes CASSISGNSLSNQPQHF. Combining the CDR3 with reference TRBV19 and TRBJ1-5 gives the whole variable domain DGGITQSPKYLFRKEGQNVTLSCEQNLNHDAMYWYRQDPGQGLRLIYYSQIVNDFQKGDIAEGYSVSREKKESFPLTVTSAQKNPTAFYLCASSISGNSLSNQPQHFGDGTRLSIL.

The chain links TRBV30 to TRBJ1-6, with D perhaps matching TRBD1 (6 bases). V was clipped by 3 bases and J by 6 bases, with 15 bases between them. The CDR3 is 15 amino acids. CDR1 GTSNPN and CDR2 SVGIG come from the germline V gene (reference sequence). The DNA for the CDR3 is TGTGCCTGGAGGAGGGGGTCCAATGGTAATTCACCCCTCCACTTT. This encodes CAWRRGSNGNSPLHF.

The chain recombines TRBV28 with TRBJ2-5, with 7 bases that match TRBD2. The CDR3 covers 13 residues. Per the germline V gene, CDR1 is MDHEN and CDR2 is SYDVKM. J gave up 2 bases and V 6 bases, and 3 bases lay outside the gene matches. The CDR3, as DNA: TGTGCCAGCAGAGAGGGACTACAAGAGACCCAGTACTTC. It yields the protein CASREGLQETQYF.

The chain joins TRBV27 to TRBJ1-2, with TRBD1 as a possible D gene (5 bases). CDR1 is MNHEY and CDR2 is SMNVEV in the germline V gene (reference sequence). Trimming pared 4 bases from V and 0 bases from J, leaving 9 bases between. This CDR3 has 14 residues. CDR3 coding DNA: TGTGCCAGCAGTTCACGACAGCCTAACTATGGCTACACCTTC. Translated: CASSSRQPNYGYTF.

The V and J genes are TRBV5-1 and TRBJ1-2, with 9 positions matching TRBD1. The CDR3 covers 13 residues. From germline, CDR1 is SGHRS and CDR2 YFSETQ. V dropped 4 bases and J dropped 13; count of bases not matched to a gene: 11. CDR3 in DNA: TGCGCCAGCAGCCCGGGACAGGGAGGCCCTATCACCTTC. Translation gives CASSPGQGGPITF.

This sequence joins TRBV5-4 and TRBJ1-1; D ambiguous. This CDR3 is 16 amino acids long. Germline CDR1 reads SGHNT; CDR2 reads YYREEE (reference sequence). Trimming took 0 bases from V and 0 from J, leaving 12 bases between them. CDR3 region: CASSLGGSLMNTEAFF. Written as DNA, the CDR3 is TGTGCCAGCAGCTTGGGAGGCAGCCTTATGAACACTGAAGCTTTCTTT.

V is TRBV11-3 and J is TRBJ2-1; 10 nucleotides agree with TRBD1. V shed 5 bases and J 6 bases; nucleotides not matched to a gene: 4. The CDR3 consists of 14 residues. In germline, CDR1 is SGHNT, CDR2 YENEEA. The CDR3 DNA follows: TGTGCCAGCAGCCCCCGGGACAGGGGCAATGAGCAGTTCTTC. Residues: CASSPRDRGNEQFF.

This sequence joins TRBV28 and TRBJ2-7; 11 nucleotides align to TRBD2. J gave up 4 bases and V 5 bases, and 19 bases lay outside the gene matches. Germline-derived CDR1 and CDR2 are MDHEN and SYDVKM. The CDR3 has 19 amino acids. CDR3 loop: CASSPAGLAANPSAYEQYF. DNA for the CDR3: TGTGCCAGCAGTCCAGCGGGACTAGCGGCCAATCCCTCGGCTTACGAGCAGTACTTC.

The chain links TRBV2 to TRBJ1-5, with unresolved D. V lost 4 bases, J lost 5 bases, and 6 bases lay in between. Looked up from germline, CDR1 is SNHLY and CDR2 is FYNNEI. CDR3 length: 12 residues. The CDR3 DNA follows: TGTGCCAGCAGTGTCGGTTATCAGCCCCAGCATTTT. Protein product: CASSVGYQPQHF. The full variable domain, rest sourced from reference TRBV2 and TRBJ1-5, is EPEVTQTPSHQVTQMGQEVILRCVPISNHLYFYWYRQILGQKVEFLVSFYNNEISEKSEIFDDQFSVERPDGSNFTLKIRSTKLEDSAMYFCASSVGYQPQHFGDGTRLSIL.

V usage is TRBV11-3 and J usage is TRBJ2-7; TRBD1 aligns across 9 bases. The CDR3 covers 15 residues. J was trimmed by 5 bases and V by 4 bases; bases with no gene match: 9. Germline loops: CDR1 SGHNT, CDR2 YENEEA. The CDR3 sequence: CASSSQGQGGDEQYF. CDR3 nucleotides: TGTGCCAGCAGCTCCCAGGGACAGGGTGGGGACGAGCAGTACTTC.

This clone occurred a few times. This chain uses TRBV11-2 with TRBJ1-5; no clear D gene. Trimming cost V 3 bases and J 2 bases, with 8 bases left between them. Per the germline V gene, CDR1 is SGHAT and CDR2 is FQNNGV. The length of the CDR3 is 14 residues. CDR3 residues: CASSFSGGNQPQHF. CDR3 nucleotides: TGTGCCAGCAGCTTCAGCGGTGGCAATCAGCCCCAGCATTTT.

CDR3 sequence: CASSPRGARSGNTIYF. CDR3 sequence (DNA): TGTGCCAGCAGCCCCCGAGGAGCGCGCTCTGGAAACACCATATATTTT. The genes are TRBV9 and TRBJ1-3; no firm D call. Germline V lookup: CDR1 SGDLS, CDR2 YYNGEE. V was trimmed by 4 bases and J by 0 bases, leaving 14 bases between them. The CDR3 has 16 amino acids.

CDR3 DNA: TGTGCCAGCAGTTCCGGGACTAGCGTCGCCGGGGAGCAGTTCTTC. Translating gives CASSSGTSVAGEQFF. The chain joins TRBV28 to TRBJ2-1; 10 bases are shared with TRBD2. The junction had 10 bases not matched to a gene; V was cut back by 4 bases and J by 10 bases. From germline, CDR1 is MDHEN and CDR2 SYDVKM. The CDR3 loop spans 15 amino acids.